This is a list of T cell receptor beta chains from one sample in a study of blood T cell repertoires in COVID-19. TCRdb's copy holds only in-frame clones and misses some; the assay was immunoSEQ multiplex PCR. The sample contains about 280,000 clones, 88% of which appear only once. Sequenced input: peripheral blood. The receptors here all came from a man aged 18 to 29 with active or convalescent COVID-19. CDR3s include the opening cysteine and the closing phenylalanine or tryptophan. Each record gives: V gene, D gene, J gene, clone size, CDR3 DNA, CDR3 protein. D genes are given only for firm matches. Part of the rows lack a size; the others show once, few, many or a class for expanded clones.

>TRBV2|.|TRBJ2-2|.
TGTGCCAGGTCGGAAGCGGCGAAAACGAACACCGGGGAGCTGTTTTTT
CARSEAAKTNTGELFF
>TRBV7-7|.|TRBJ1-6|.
TGTGCCAGCAGCTTTAAAGGGGGTCATACCCTTGGGGCCTATAATTCACCCCTCCACTTT
CASSFKGGHTLGAYNSPLHF
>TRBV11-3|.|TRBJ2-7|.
TGTGCCAGCAGCGTACGGGAAGGCTACGAGCAGTACTTC
CASSVREGYEQYF
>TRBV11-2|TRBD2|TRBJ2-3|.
TGTGCCAGCAGCTTAGGCGCCCGGGGACTAGCGGGCGGGGATACGCAGTATTTT
CASSLGARGLAGGDTQYF
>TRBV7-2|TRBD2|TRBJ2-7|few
TGTGCCAGCAGCTTATTGGCGGGGGGGTCCTACGAGCAGTACTTC
CASSLLAGGSYEQYF
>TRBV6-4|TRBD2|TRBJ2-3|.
TGTGCCAGCAGTGACTCGACTAGCGGGGCCACAGATACGCAGTATTTT
CASSDSTSGATDTQYF
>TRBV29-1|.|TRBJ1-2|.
TGCAGCGTAGGTGGGGCCACAAATAACTATGGCTACACCTTC
CSVGGATNNYGYTF
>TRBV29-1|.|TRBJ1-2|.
TGCAGCGTTGAAGGTGAGGGACACAAATATGGCTACACCTTC
CSVEGEGHKYGYTF
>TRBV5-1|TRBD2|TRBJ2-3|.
TGCGCCAGCAGCTTTGAGCCTAGCGGGGGGGCAGATACGCAGTATTTT
CASSFEPSGGADTQYF
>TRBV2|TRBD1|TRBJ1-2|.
TGTGCCAGCAGCCCGGGACAGGTACATGGCTACACCTTC
CASSPGQVHGYTF
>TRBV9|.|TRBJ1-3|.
TGTGCCAGCAGCGTTTCAGGTGGCTCTGGAAACACCATATATTTT
CASSVSGGSGNTIYF
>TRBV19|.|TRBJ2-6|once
TGTGCCAGTAGTAGCGCGTGGGCCCGAGACGTCCTGACTTTC
CASSSAWARDVLTF
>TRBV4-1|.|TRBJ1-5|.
TGCGCCAGCAGCCAAGAGGCACACAATCTTAATCAGCCCCAGCATTTT
CASSQEAHNLNQPQHF
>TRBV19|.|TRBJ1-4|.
TGTGCCAGCCCGGCCCACGGGGGGGCTCCGGCTGATGAAAAACTGTTTTTT
CASPAHGGAPADEKLFF
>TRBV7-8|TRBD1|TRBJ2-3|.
TGTGCCAGCAGCCCCCGGACAGGGGACACAGATACGCAGTATTTT
CASSPRTGDTDTQYF
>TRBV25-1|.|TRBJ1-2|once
TGTGCCAGCAGTGAAACGGAGGGAGGAGATGGCTACACCTTC
CASSETEGGDGYTF
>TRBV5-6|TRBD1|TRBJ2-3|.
TGTGCCAGCAGCATTGGGACAGCTTCAGATACGCAGTATTTT
CASSIGTASDTQYF
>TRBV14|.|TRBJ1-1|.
TGTGCCAGCAGCCAACAGAGCGTCGCTGAAGCTTTCTTT
CASSQQSVAEAFF
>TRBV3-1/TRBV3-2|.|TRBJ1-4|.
TGTGCCAGCAGCCATTCGGACAGAGATGAAAAACTGTTTTTT
CASSHSDRDEKLFF
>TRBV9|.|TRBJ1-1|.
TGTGCCAGCAGCGTAGCCGGCGGGGGCATCTCGAACACTGAAGCTTTCTTT
CASSVAGGGISNTEAFF
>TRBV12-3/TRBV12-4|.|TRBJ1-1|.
TGTGCCAGCAGTTTTCCGGCGGCAGAAGCTTTCTTT
CASSFPAAEAFF
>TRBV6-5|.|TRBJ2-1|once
TGTGCCAGCAGTTACTCTTATAGGGGCTCCTACAATGAGCAGTTCTTC
CASSYSYRGSYNEQFF
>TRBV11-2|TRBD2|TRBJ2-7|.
TGTGCCAGCAGCCTTAGGCTAGCGGGGGGCAGCTCCTACGAGCAGTACTTC
CASSLRLAGGSSYEQYF
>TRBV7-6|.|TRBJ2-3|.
TGTGCCAGCAGCTTAGGCGGTTTCCTCACAGATACGCAGTATTTT
CASSLGGFLTDTQYF